A single T cell receptor beta chain is shown here with its context. This specimen belongs to a study of blood T cell repertoires in COVID-19. Trimming took 1 base from V and 6 from J; bases not matched to a gene: 0. The germline CDR1 and CDR2 sequences are WNHNN and SYGVQD (reference sequence). CDR3 length equals 14 residues. The table came from immunoSEQ multiplex PCR; TCRdb's copy has only in-frame clones and leaves some out. The sample lists 54,000 or so clones, about 80% occurring once. This clonotype was sampled from a woman older than 75 with acute or convalescent COVID-19. Sequenced material: peripheral blood. This chain connects TRBV10-1 to TRBJ2-2; 9 bases line up with TRBD2. The chain's CDR3 is CASSELAGAGELFF. The CDR3 DNA reads as TGCGCCAGCAGTGAGTTAGCGGGGGCCGGGGAGCTGTTTTTT.